The 23 T cell receptor beta chains given below trace back to one sample, sequenced in a study of radiotherapy plus CTLA-4 blockade in lung cancer. Data came from immunoSEQ multiplex PCR; TCRdb stores just in-frame clones and leaves some out. The sample records around 110,000 clones, about 87% being singletons. Sequenced here: peripheral blood, sampled from a patient treated with radiotherapy plus ipilimumab. The receptor set was obtained from a human donor with non-small cell lung cancer that progressed on radiotherapy plus ipilimumab.

The chain joins TRBV5-1 to TRBJ2-3; D is perhaps TRBD2 (6 bases). V was clipped by 4 bases and J by 6 bases, with 18 bases between them. Germline-derived CDR1 and CDR2 are SGHRS and YFSETQ. The CDR3 runs 15 residues. CDR3 coding DNA: TGCGCCAGCAGCCTTCGGGAGAGAGGCGCGGATACGCAGTATTTT. Amino acid sequence: CASSLRERGADTQYF. The whole variable domain, filled in from reference TRBV5-1 and TRBJ2-3, reads KAGVTQTPRYLIKTRGQQVTLSCSPISGHRSVSWYQQTPGQGLQFLFEYFSETQRNKGNFPGRFSGRQFSNSRSEMNVSTLELGDSALYLCASSLRERGADTQYFGPGTRLTVL.

This chain uses TRBV2 with TRBJ2-6; TRBD1 matches at 8 bases. The trim removed 8 bases at V and 0 bases at J, leaving 12 bases unmatched. From germline, CDR1 is SNHLY and CDR2 FYNNEI. The CDR3 runs 18 residues. CDR3 amino acids: CASGSETGDRSGANVLTF. CDR3 DNA sequence: TGTGCCAGCGGGTCCGAGACAGGGGACCGCTCTGGGGCCAACGTCCTGACTTTC.

The rearrangement joins TRBV5-4 to TRBJ2-7; D is unclear. Germline CDR1 is SGHNT and CDR2 is YYREEE (reference sequence). CDR3 length equals 15 residues. V was pared by 4 bases and J by 2 bases, with 16 bases between. Written as DNA, the CDR3 is TGTGCCAGCAGCCTGAAAACGGGCCACACCTACGAGCAGTACTTC. Protein: CASSLKTGHTYEQYF.

The genes are TRBV2 and TRBJ2-7; 9 positions agree with TRBD2. The CDR3 consists of 17 residues. CDR1 and CDR2 from the germline V gene are SNHLY and FYNNEI. J was trimmed by 5 bases and V by 7 bases; bases with no gene match: 18. In DNA form, the CDR3 reads TGTGCCAGCATAACAAAACCTCGAGTAGCGGGAGATCACGAGCAGTACTTC. Residues: CASITKPRVAGDHEQYF. Using reference TRBV2 and TRBJ2-7 for the parts outside the CDR3, the full variable domain is EPEVTQTPSHQVTQMGQEVILRCVPISNHLYFYWYRQILGQKVEFLVSFYNNEISEKSEIFDDQFSVERPDGSNFTLKIRSTKLEDSAMYFCASITKPRVAGDHEQYFGPGTRLTVT.

The chain links TRBV19 to TRBJ2-3; D call uncertain. Germline V CDR1 and CDR2: LNHDA, SQIVND (reference sequence). V lost 5 bases and J 1 base, leaving 13 bases between the germline ends. CDR3 length equals 15 residues. The CDR3 DNA reads TGTGCCAGTAGTCCATCCCTTGCGCGCACAGATACGCAGTATTTT. Its protein is CASSPSLARTDTQYF.

This chain uses TRBV29-1 with TRBJ2-1, with 8 bases fitting TRBD2. The V gene end was trimmed by 7 bases and the J gene end by 4 bases; junction bases not matched to a gene: 12. CDR1 is SQVTM and CDR2 is ANQGSEA in the germline V gene. The CDR3 covers 15 residues. CDR3 protein: CSAIPTSGNYNEQFF. For the CDR3, the DNA is TGCAGCGCCATACCAACTAGCGGCAATTACAATGAGCAGTTCTTC.

This rearrangement joins TRBV10-1 to TRBJ2-1; D call uncertain. The length of the CDR3 is 16 residues. The V gene's germline CDR1 is WNHNN and CDR2 SYGVQD (reference sequence). V shed 4 bases and J shed 8 bases, with 21 bases lying between them. DNA of the CDR3: TGCGCCAGCAGTGTCGCCCCGGACGCCATTTGGGATGAGCAGTTCTTC. Residues: CASSVAPDAIWDEQFF.

The gene calls are TRBV11-2 and TRBJ1-1; perhaps TRBD1 as D (6 bases). Germline V gene sequence: CDR1 SGHAT, CDR2 FQNNGV. CDR3 length: 16 amino acids. The ends were cut back, 3 bases at V and 4 bases at J, with 18 bases in the middle. CDR3 in DNA: TGTGCCAGCAGCTTGTCAATTGGGGGCGAAGGCACTGAAGCTTTCTTT. It encodes CASSLSIGGEGTEAFF. Full variable domain (outside the CDR3, taken from reference TRBV11-2 and TRBJ1-1): EAGVAQSPRYKIIEKRQSVAFWCNPISGHATLYWYQQILGQGPKLLIQFQNNGVVDDSQLPKDRFSAERLKGVDSTLKIQPAKLEDSAVYLCASSLSIGGEGTEAFFGQGTRLTVV.

V usage is TRBV4-1 and J usage is TRBJ2-5; 11 bases are shared with TRBD2. The CDR3 is made up of 19 amino acids. CDR1 and CDR2 (germline): MGHRA, YSYEKL. V was clipped by 6 bases and J by 3 bases; unmatched bases: 18. The CDR3 loop reads CASRPTGWGTSGSEETQYF. Here the CDR3 DNA reads TGCGCCAGCAGACCGACAGGTTGGGGAACTAGCGGGAGTGAAGAGACCCAGTACTTC.

This clone has a single count. The gene calls are TRBV5-1 and TRBJ1-2; 7 nucleotides agree with TRBD1. The CDR3 covers 16 residues. With 4 bases clipped from V and 0 bases from J, the junction kept 9 bases outside the gene matches. Germline-derived CDR1 and CDR2 are SGHRS and YFSETQ. The CDR3: CASSPGTARSNYGYTF. The CDR3, as DNA: TGCGCCAGCAGCCCCGGGACAGCTAGGTCTAACTATGGCTACACCTTC.

The V call is TRBV29-1, the J call TRBJ1-2; 9 bases line up with TRBD1. J was trimmed by 4 bases and V by 7 bases; bases with no gene match: 7. This CDR3 comprises 13 residues. Per the germline V gene, CDR1 is SQVTM and CDR2 is ANQGSEA. Here the CDR3 DNA reads TGCAGCGCATCGGGACAGGGTGCCTATGGCTACACCTTC. Translation: CSASGQGAYGYTF.

This clone turned up a few times. This chain uses TRBV25-1 with TRBJ1-1, with a possible D match to TRBD1 (5 bases). CDR3 size: 18 residues. The V end was cut by 2 bases, the J end by 6 bases, with 25 bases between. The germline V gene encodes CDR1 MGHDK and CDR2 SYGVNS. In nucleotides, the CDR3 is TGTGCCAGCAGTGAAAACCCACCGGAGGCAGGGACCTCCCCTGAAGCTTTCTTT. This translates into CASSENPPEAGTSPEAFF.

The rearrangement joins TRBV2 to TRBJ2-1, with a weak D call TRBD2 (6 bases). The CDR3 sequence is 13 residues long. Germline V CDR1 and CDR2: SNHLY, FYNNEI. Trimming took 6 bases from V and 6 from J, leaving 12 bases between them. The CDR3 spells CASRGDSTNEQFF. The CDR3 region has the DNA TGTGCCAGCAGAGGGGACTCGACCAATGAGCAGTTCTTC.

A note on this clone: Other DNA variants within this sample encode the same CDR3. The V call is TRBV18, the J call TRBJ2-3; D gene uncertain. This CDR3 comprises 17 residues. CDR1 and CDR2 (germline): KGHSH, LQKENI. The V gene lost 1 base and the J gene lost 0 bases, with 14 bases spanning the gap. The CDR3 here is CASSPLSFGTSTDTQYF. The DNA of the CDR3 is TGTGCCAGCTCACCACTCAGTTTTGGAACAAGCACAGATACGCAGTATTTT.

CDR3 nucleotide sequence: TGCGCCAGCAGCCCTGGCGTGGCCTCTAATGAAAAACTGTTTTTT. Translating it yields CASSPGVASNEKLFF. The genes are TRBV5-1 and TRBJ1-4; D gene ambiguous. This CDR3 is built from 15 residues. CDR1 is SGHRS and CDR2 is YFSETQ in the germline V gene. V was trimmed by 4 bases and J by 3 bases, leaving 13 bases between them.

This sequence joins TRBV19 and TRBJ2-7; 8 bases align to TRBD2. The CDR3 is made up of 15 amino acids. Trimming at V came to 4 bases and at J to 1 base, leaving 6 bases not matched to a gene. The germline CDR1 and CDR2 sequences are LNHDA and SQIVND (reference sequence). Here the CDR3 reads CASSNGLAQSYEQYF. The CDR3 DNA is TGTGCCAGTAGTAACGGACTAGCTCAGTCCTACGAGCAGTACTTC.

This sequence joins TRBV7-9 and TRBJ1-5, with D maybe TRBD1 (5 bases). Germline CDR1 SEHNR, CDR2 FQNEAQ (reference sequence). The length of the CDR3 is 15 residues. The ends were cut back, 6 bases at V and 0 bases at J, with 12 bases in the middle. CDR3 sequence reads: CASSPGLTSNQPQHF. CDR3 DNA: TGTGCCAGCAGTCCGGGACTTACTAGCAATCAGCCCCAGCATTTT.

This clone showed up just once. The chain is built from TRBV9 and TRBJ2-2; maybe TRBD1 (6 bases). V lost 1 base, J lost 6 bases, and 13 bases lay in between. Germline V gene data show CDR1 as SGDLS and CDR2 as YYNGEE. This CDR3 is 15 amino acids long. CDR3 nucleotides: TGTGCCAGCAGCGTACTCGACAGGTATCCCGGGGAGCTGTTTTTT. This encodes CASSVLDRYPGELFF.

The chain couples TRBV2 to TRBJ1-2, with TRBD1 identical over 8 bases. Per germline, CDR1 SNHLY and CDR2 FYNNEI. CDR3 size: 15 residues. The V and J ends lost 6 bases and 8 bases, in that order; junction bases with no gene match: 14. The CDR3 sequence: CASSRGQGGTRGYTF. The CDR3 nucleotides are TGTGCCAGCAGCCGAGGACAGGGTGGGACTCGGGGCTACACCTTC.

This chain links TRBV7-8 with TRBJ2-7; D perhaps matches TRBD2 (5 bases). Trimming removed 4 bases at V and 6 bases at J, with 19 bases between. Per the germline V gene, CDR1 is SGHVS and CDR2 is FQNEAQ. The CDR3 is 15 amino acids. Here the CDR3 DNA reads TGTGCCAGCAGCTCATCCCTGGCTAGCCGGGGCGAGCAGTACTTC. Translated: CASSSSLASRGEQYF.

V usage is TRBV4-1 and J usage is TRBJ1-1; D unclear. Between the trimmed V and J ends, which lost 0 bases and 2 bases, there was a span of 13 bases. The V gene's germline CDR1 is MGHRA and CDR2 YSYEKL. There are 16 residues in the CDR3. Here the CDR3 reads CASSQEPASSNTEAFF. In DNA form, the CDR3 reads TGCGCCAGCAGCCAAGAGCCGGCCAGTTCTAACACTGAAGCTTTCTTT.

The CDR3 bases are TGCGCCAGCAGCTTGGAGCGGGGTATCACTTTCTTT. It yields the protein CASSLERGITFF. The rearrangement joins TRBV5-1 to TRBJ1-1; D is unclear. Per germline, CDR1 SGHRS and CDR2 YFSETQ. Trimming shortened V by 0 bases and J by 12 bases, and 12 bases separated the two germline ends. CDR3 length: 12 residues.

As regards this clone: A read error may account for a junction end that differs from germline. The chain combines TRBV2 with TRBJ1-5, with D perhaps matching TRBD1 (5 bases). Germline V gene data show CDR1 as SNHLY and CDR2 as FYNNEI. This CDR3 spans 14 amino acids. CDR3 DNA sequence: TGTGCCAGCAGCGAAGGGGCAGTAAATCAGCCCCAGCATTTT. Amino acids: CASSEGAVNQPQHF.